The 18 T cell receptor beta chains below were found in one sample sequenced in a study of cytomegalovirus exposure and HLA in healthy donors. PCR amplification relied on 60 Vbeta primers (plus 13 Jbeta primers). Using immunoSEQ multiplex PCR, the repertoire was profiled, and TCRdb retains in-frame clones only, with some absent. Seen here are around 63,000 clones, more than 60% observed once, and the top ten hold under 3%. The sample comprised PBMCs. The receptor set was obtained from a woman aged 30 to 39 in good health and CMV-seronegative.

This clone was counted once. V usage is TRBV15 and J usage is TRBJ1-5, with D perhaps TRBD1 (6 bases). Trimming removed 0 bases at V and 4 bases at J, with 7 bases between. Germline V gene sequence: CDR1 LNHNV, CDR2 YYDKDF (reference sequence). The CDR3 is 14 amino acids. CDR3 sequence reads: CATSREDRNQPQHF. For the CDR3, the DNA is TGTGCCACCAGCAGAGAAGACAGGAATCAGCCCCAGCATTTT.

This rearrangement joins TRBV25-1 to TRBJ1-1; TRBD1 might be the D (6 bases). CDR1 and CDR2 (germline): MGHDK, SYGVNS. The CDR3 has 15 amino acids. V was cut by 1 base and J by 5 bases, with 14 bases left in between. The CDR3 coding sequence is TGTGCCAGCAGTGAATCCAGGGGCGCTTGGACTGAAGCTTTCTTT. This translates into CASSESRGAWTEAFF.

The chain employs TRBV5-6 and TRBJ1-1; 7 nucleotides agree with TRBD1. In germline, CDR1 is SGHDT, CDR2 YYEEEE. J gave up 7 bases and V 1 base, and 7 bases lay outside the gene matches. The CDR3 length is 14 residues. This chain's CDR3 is CASSLSQGVGEAFF. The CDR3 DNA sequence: TGTGCCAGCAGCTTGTCGCAGGGGGTGGGTGAAGCTTTCTTT.

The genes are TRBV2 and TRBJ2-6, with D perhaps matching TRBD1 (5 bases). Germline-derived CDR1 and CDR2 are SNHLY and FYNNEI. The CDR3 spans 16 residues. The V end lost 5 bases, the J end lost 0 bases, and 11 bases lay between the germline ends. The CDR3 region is CASSLDSVSGANVLTF. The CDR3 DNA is TGTGCCAGCAGTCTTGACAGCGTCTCTGGGGCCAACGTCCTGACTTTC.

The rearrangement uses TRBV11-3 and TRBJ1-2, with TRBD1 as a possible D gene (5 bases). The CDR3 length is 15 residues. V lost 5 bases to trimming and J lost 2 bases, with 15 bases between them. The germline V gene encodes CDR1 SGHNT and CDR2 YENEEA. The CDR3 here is CASSANTGYNYGYTF. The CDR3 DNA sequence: TGTGCCAGCAGCGCGAACACAGGTTACAACTATGGCTACACCTTC.

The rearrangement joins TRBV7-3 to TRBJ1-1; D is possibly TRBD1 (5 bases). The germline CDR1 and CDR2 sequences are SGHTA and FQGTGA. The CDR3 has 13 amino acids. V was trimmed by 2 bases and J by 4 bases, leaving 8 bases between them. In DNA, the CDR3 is TGTGCCAGCAGCTTACAGGGCCCCACTGAAGCTTTCTTT. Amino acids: CASSLQGPTEAFF.

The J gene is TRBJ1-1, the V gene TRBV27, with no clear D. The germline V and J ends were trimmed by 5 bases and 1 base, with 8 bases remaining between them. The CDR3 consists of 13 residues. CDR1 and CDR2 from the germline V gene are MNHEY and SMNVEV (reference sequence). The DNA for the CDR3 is TGTGCCAGCAGTCCACGGGGGAACACTGAAGCTTTCTTT. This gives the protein CASSPRGNTEAFF.

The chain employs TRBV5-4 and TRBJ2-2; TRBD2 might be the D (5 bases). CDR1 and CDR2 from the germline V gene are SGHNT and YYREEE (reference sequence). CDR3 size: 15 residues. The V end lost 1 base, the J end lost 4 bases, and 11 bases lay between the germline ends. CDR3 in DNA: TGTGCCAGCAGCTTGAAACGGGGATCCACCGGGGAGCTGTTTTTT. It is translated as CASSLKRGSTGELFF.

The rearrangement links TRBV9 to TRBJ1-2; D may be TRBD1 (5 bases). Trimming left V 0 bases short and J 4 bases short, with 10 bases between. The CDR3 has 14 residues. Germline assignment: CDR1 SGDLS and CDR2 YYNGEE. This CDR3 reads CASSVDRTSYGYTF. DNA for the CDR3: TGTGCCAGCAGCGTAGATAGGACAAGCTATGGCTACACCTTC.

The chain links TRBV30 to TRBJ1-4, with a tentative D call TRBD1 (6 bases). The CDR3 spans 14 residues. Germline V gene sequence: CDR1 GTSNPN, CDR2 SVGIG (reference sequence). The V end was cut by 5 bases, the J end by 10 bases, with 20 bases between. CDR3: CAWGTGTLTGKLFF. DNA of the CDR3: TGTGCCTGGGGCACCGGGACACTCACTGGAAAACTGTTTTTT.

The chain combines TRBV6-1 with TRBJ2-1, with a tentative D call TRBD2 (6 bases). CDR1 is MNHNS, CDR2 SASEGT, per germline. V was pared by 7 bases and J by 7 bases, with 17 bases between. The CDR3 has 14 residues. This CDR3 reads CASNRAAGENEQFF. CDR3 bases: TGTGCCAGCAACCGGGCAGCGGGTGAAAATGAGCAGTTCTTC.

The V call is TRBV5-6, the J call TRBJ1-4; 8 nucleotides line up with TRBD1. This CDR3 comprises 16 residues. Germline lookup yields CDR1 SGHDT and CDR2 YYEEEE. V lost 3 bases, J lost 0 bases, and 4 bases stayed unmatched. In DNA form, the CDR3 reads TGTGCCAGCAGCTCAAGGACAGGGTCAACTAATGAAAAACTGTTTTTT. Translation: CASSSRTGSTNEKLFF. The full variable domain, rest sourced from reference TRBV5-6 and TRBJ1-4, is DAGVTQSPTHLIKTRGQQVTLRCSPKSGHDTVSWYQQALGQGPQFIFQYYEEEERQRGNFPDRFSGHQFPNYSSELNVNALLLGDSALYLCASSSRTGSTNEKLFFGSGTQLSVL.

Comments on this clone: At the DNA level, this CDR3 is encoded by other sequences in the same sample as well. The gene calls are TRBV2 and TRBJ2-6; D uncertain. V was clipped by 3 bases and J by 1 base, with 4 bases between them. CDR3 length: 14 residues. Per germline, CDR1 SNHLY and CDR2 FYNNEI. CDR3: CASSERSGANVLTF. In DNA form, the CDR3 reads TGTGCCAGCAGTGAGAGGTCTGGGGCCAACGTCCTGACTTTC.

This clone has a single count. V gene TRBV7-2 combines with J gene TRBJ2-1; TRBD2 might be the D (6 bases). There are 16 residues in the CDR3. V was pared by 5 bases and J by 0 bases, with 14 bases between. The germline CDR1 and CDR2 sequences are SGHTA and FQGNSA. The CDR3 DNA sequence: TGTGCCAGCAGCCCCTTTGGGAGGAGCTCCTACAATGAGCAGTTCTTC. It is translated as CASSPFGRSSYNEQFF.

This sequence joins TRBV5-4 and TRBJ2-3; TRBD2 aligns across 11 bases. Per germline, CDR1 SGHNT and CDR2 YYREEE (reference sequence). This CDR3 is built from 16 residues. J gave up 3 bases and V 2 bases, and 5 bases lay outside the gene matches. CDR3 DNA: TGTGCCAGCAGCTTTCGACTAGCGGGGTTAACAGATACGCAGTATTTT. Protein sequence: CASSFRLAGLTDTQYF.

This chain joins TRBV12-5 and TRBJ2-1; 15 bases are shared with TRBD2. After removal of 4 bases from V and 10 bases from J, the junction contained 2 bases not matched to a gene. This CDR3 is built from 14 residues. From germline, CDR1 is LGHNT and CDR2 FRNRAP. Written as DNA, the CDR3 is TGTGCTAGTGGTTCGGGACTAGCGGGAGGAGAGCAGTTCTTC. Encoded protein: CASGSGLAGGEQFF.

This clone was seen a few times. As DNA, the CDR3 is TGTGCCAGCAGGACGGTGGGGGCTGGCAATCAGCCCCAGCATTTT. This sequence encodes CASRTVGAGNQPQHF. The chain uses TRBV6-5 and TRBJ1-5; D perhaps matches TRBD1 (6 bases). In germline, CDR1 is MNHEY, CDR2 SVGAGI. The V end lost 6 bases, the J end lost 2 bases, and 14 bases lay between the germline ends. The CDR3 is made up of 15 amino acids.

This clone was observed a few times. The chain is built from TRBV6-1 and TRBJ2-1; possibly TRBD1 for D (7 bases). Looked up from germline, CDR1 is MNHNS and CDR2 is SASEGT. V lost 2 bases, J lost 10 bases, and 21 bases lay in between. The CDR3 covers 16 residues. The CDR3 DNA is TGTGCCAGCAGTGAACCCAGGCCGCAGGGGGGTGGCGAGCAGTTCTTC. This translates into CASSEPRPQGGGEQFF.